This entry features one T cell receptor (beta chain) sequence. As yet, its antigen is unknown. The V and J ends lost 1 base and 4 bases respectively, with 17 bases between them. CDR3 length equals 16 residues. Germline values: CDR1 SEHNR, CDR2 FQNEAQ (reference sequence). In the naive CD8 group, cells lacked CD45RO and were positively selected for CCR7, so terminally differentiated effector memory CD45RA+ cells were left out. Donors, without exception, were Caucasian adults residing in Nashville, Tennessee. These data are taken from a study of shared clonotypes between healthy human individuals. Study-level findings and limits: The low donor count limited represented genetic and exposure-history diversity. Naive CD4 clonotypes overlapped across a few donors at roughly 4.5%.

The material for each subset, its genomic DNA, was split evenly across several immunoSEQ plates. Measured with immunoSEQ multiplex PCR; TCRdb has only the in-frame clones, and not every one. This sample carries roughly 850,000 clones, about 96% of them seen once, and the ten largest clones take around 0.21%. Sequencing was done on a sample of naive CD8+ T cells sorted from blood. This TCR derives from a man aged 25-40 years in good health. V gene TRBV7-9 combines with J gene TRBJ2-7; a weak D match, TRBD2 (6 bases). Here the CDR3 DNA reads TGTGCCAGCAGCTTAGGGACCGGACTAAAACTTTACGAGCAGTACTTC. Translating it yields CASSLGTGLKLYEQYF.